The rows below give T cell receptor beta chains drawn from one sample of a study of PD-1 blockade in classical Hodgkin lymphoma. Here immunoSEQ multiplex PCR was the method, and the copy in TCRdb shows in-frame clones only, minus some. Of 25,000 or so clones in the sample, roughly 90% were seen once. The starting material was peripheral blood mononuclear cells (PBMCs), obtained before the fourth cycle of nivolumab. Receptors were obtained from a human donor with classical Hodgkin lymphoma. Each CDR3 is given with its conserved first and last residue. D genes are given only for firm matches. Clone size is stated in some rows and not others, as once, few, many or a class when expanded.

v_call	d_call	j_call	clone_size	cdr3_aa	cdr3_nt
TRBV6-1	TRBD1	TRBJ2-7	NA	CAGSRTGAPYEQYF	TGTGCCGGATCGCGGACAGGGGCCCCCTACGAGCAGTACTTC
TRBV11-2	TRBD2	TRBJ2-7	NA	CASSRGGGRHF	TGTGCCAGCAGCAGGGGCGGGGGGCGGCACTTC
TRBV15	TRBD2	TRBJ2-3	once	CATSRGSGGRYSTDTQYF	TGTGCCACCAGCAGAGGTAGCGGGGGGCGCTACAGCACAGATACGCAGTATTTT
TRBV30	NA	TRBJ2-3	NA	CAWTPRGVTDTQYF	TGTGCCTGGACACCTCGGGGCGTGACAGATACGCAGTATTTT
TRBV11-2	NA	TRBJ1-2	NA	CASSLERGESGYTF	TGTGCCAGCAGCTTAGAGAGGGGAGAGTCTGGCTACACCTTC
TRBV23-1	NA	TRBJ2-3	NA	CASSHSASGSVGTPCTLDTQYF	TGCGCCAGCAGTCATTCAGCATCAGGGTCTGTAGGGACCCCCTGCACATTGGATACGCAGTATTTT
TRBV19	TRBD1	TRBJ2-7	NA	CASSIADRGTPTNEQYF	TGTGCCAGTAGTATAGCGGACAGGGGGACACCAACCAACGAGCAGTACTTC
TRBV5-1	NA	TRBJ1-2	NA	CASSDQGSSFNYGYTF	TGCGCCAGCTCAGATCAGGGGAGTTCTTTTAACTATGGCTACACCTTC
TRBV7-2	NA	TRBJ2-3	NA	CASSLLTDTQYF	TGTGCCAGCAGCTTATTAACAGATACGCAGTATTTT
TRBV27	NA	TRBJ2-5	NA	CASSFSGWETQYF	TGTGCCAGCAGTTTTTCGGGATGGGAGACCCAGTACTTC
TRBV10-3	TRBD1	TRBJ1-2	once	CAISEKGDRGHGYTF	TGTGCCATCAGTGAGAAGGGGGACAGGGGGCATGGCTACACCTTC
TRBV28	NA	TRBJ2-1	NA	CASSLSPLSEQFF	TGTGCCAGCAGTTTATCTCCCCTTAGTGAGCAGTTCTTC
TRBV5-5	NA	TRBJ2-7	NA	CASSLGVYEQYF	TGTGCCAGCAGCTTAGGGGTCTACGAGCAGTACTTC
TRBV5-1	TRBD1	TRBJ2-1	NA	CASSRQGPSSYNEQFF	TGCGCCAGCAGCCGACAGGGCCCAAGCTCCTACAATGAGCAGTTCTTC
TRBV18	NA	TRBJ2-7	NA	CASSPVQGPFYEQYF	TGTGCCAGCTCACCAGTGCAGGGTCCCTTCTACGAGCAGTACTTC
TRBV7-9	NA	TRBJ2-2	NA	CASSRAGLPSLFGTGELFF	TGTGCCAGCAGCCGGGCGGGCTTACCCTCTCTGTTCGGTACCGGGGAGCTGTTTTTT
TRBV6-6	NA	TRBJ2-3	NA	CASDPGRPYTDTQYF	TGTGCCAGCGATCCAGGCAGGCCTTACACAGATACGCAGTATTTT
TRBV6-5	NA	TRBJ1-4	NA	CASSLLRGYEKLFF	TGTGCCAGCAGTCTCCTCCGAGGATATGAAAAACTGTTTTTT
TRBV9	NA	TRBJ2-1	NA	CASTRDSTPGKQFF	TGTGCCAGCACTCGGGACTCCACGCCGGGAAAGCAGTTCTTC
TRBV7-3	NA	TRBJ2-3	once	CASSFGIAAGDTQYF	TGTGCCAGCAGCTTTGGGATCGCGGCTGGGGATACGCAGTATTTT
TRBV7-3	NA	TRBJ2-3	NA	CASSLNGGRSTDTQYF	TGTGCCAGCAGCTTAAACGGGGGGCGTAGCACAGATACGCAGTATTTT
TRBV10-2	TRBD1	TRBJ1-1	NA	CASRSGTGEGEAFF	TGCGCCAGCAGAAGCGGGACAGGGGAGGGTGAAGCTTTCTTT
TRBV27	TRBD1	TRBJ2-7	NA	CASSERTGALDEQYF	TGTGCCAGCAGTGAAAGGACAGGGGCCTTGGACGAGCAGTACTTC
TRBV2	TRBD2	TRBJ2-2	NA	CASSEQTSGNTGELFF	TGTGCCAGCAGTGAACAGACTAGCGGGAACACCGGGGAGCTGTTTTTT
TRBV6-6	TRBD2	TRBJ2-2	NA	CASTKLAGGPTGELFF	TGTGCCAGCACCAAACTAGCGGGGGGGCCCACCGGGGAGCTGTTTTTT
TRBV2	NA	TRBJ1-1	NA	CASRWGSTEAFF	TGTGCCAGCAGGTGGGGCAGCACTGAAGCTTTCTTT
TRBV27	TRBD2	TRBJ2-7	NA	CASGPLGLAGAGGLGEQYF	TGTGCCAGCGGACCACTCGGACTAGCGGGAGCAGGAGGGTTAGGCGAGCAGTACTTC